Listed here is a single T cell receptor beta chain. Its target is not known. Samples underwent the assay at deep level. Several immunoSEQ plates held equal portions of the genomic DNA taken from each subset. TCRdb's copy holds only in-frame clones and misses some; the assay was immunoSEQ multiplex PCR. In the table there are 2 million to 3 million clones, more than 85% of which are singletons. This record belongs to a study of shared clonotypes between healthy human individuals. The study, taken as a whole, reports: Sampling involved blood alone; tissue repertoires likely differ.

V dropped 7 bases and J dropped 4 bases, with 11 bases sitting between them. Germline assignment: CDR1 SQVTM and CDR2 ANQGSEA. The CDR3 runs 12 residues. The clonotype originates from a man between 18 and 29 years old in good health. Some clones in this sample may be carry-over from other donors' samples. This chain links TRBV29-1 with TRBJ2-1, with a weak D call TRBD1 (6 bases). Sequencing input: naive CD4+ T cells from PBMCs. This sample's subset: CD45RA+ positively selected. CDR3 sequence (DNA): TGCAGCGCACAGGGTCAGTACAATGAGCAGTTCTTC. It translates to CSAQGQYNEQFF.